Sequencing of this TCR beta chain was carried out in a study of Graves' ophthalmopathy and Graves' hyperthyroidism (dated by TCRdb to 2016 to 2019). Regarding the study in general: Peripheral blood was collected at initial diagnosis, before any treatment. To tell Graves' ophthalmopathy apart from Graves' hyperthyroidism, and to predict which patients would progress to ophthalmopathy, the study relied on TCR beta repertoire signatures. In total, around 130 blood samples were TCR-sequenced: approximately 42 ophthalmopathy, about 75 hyperthyroidism and approximately 17 hyperthyroidism-to-ophthalmopathy patients. To explore V-J signatures that distinguish ophthalmopathy from hyperthyroidism, a discovery set of about a hundred patients was enrolled, made up of 40 to 45 with ophthalmopathy and roughly 55 with stable hyperthyroidism. An independent validation cohort comprised roughly 20 hyperthyroidism patients and about 16 patients who later progressed from hyperthyroidism to ophthalmopathy. In five or six hyperthyroidism patients, the T-cell repertoire of thyroid tissue was compared with the T-cell repertoire of blood. Following sample collection, hyperthyroidism patients were given methimazole at a starting dose of 30 mg daily, and ophthalmopathy patients were given high-dose intravenous methylprednisolone. General study outcomes and caveats: Sample size was not statistically predetermined, and group allocation was not concealed from the investigators. Most of the expanded thyroid clonotypes with a frequency above 0.001 were also detected in blood, and it was suggested that the thyroid immune response may be reflected by blood repertoires. In validation, the model predicted ophthalmopathy progression with over 60% sensitivity and roughly 72% specificity; about a dozen predicted patients were CT-confirmed with GO in a median of around 6 months. In cross-validation, the 13-signature model distinguished ophthalmopathy from stable hyperthyroidism with just over 85% sensitivity and over 81% specificity, while in the test set the corresponding values were about 80% and 75%.

A patient counted as having stable hyperthyroidism if there was no progression to ophthalmopathy within 18 months of follow-up. Patients with hyperthyroidism were aged 18 to 65 years, had been newly diagnosed, and had a disease duration of less than 2 months. Anyone with other autoimmune diseases, uncontrolled infections, pregnancy or lactation was excluded from the study. Clinical symptoms, serum thyroxine, TRAb, thyroid ultrasound and orbital computed tomography were used for diagnosis. Ficoll-Paque density gradient centrifugation was used to isolate PBMCs from 9.5 to 10 ml of fresh peripheral blood. Total RNA was extracted with Trizol reagent and quality-checked on an Agilent 2100 Bioanalyzer. For repertoire sequencing, TCR beta CDR3 regions were amplified from RNA transcripts. A first-round RT-PCR used HTBI primers with the Qiagen OneStep RT-PCR kit, followed by a second-round multiplex PCR, size selection and purification. Libraries were sequenced paired-end with 100 bp reads on an Illumina HiSeq2000. On the study's bioinformatics: Reads were processed with SOAPnuke, discarding reads with adapters, uncalled bases, mean Phred below 15, or no exact constant-primer or identifier match. COPE v1.2.5 was used to merge the high-quality paired reads. Each unique nucleotide sequence was treated as a clonotype, and MiTCR v1.1 was used to align the clonotypes to the IMGT TRB V, D and J references. The analysis was limited to V-J combinations with a frequency above 0.0001, which together covered approximately 99% of the repertoires. For each V-J combination, a TCR clonal expansion and chaos score was defined as the ratio of F50 clonal expansion to chaos observed in the TCRdist matrix. Welch's t-statistics and random forest were used to reduce the features to 10 to 15 V-J combinations, which were then used as input to a naive Bayes classifier. The Morisita-Horn index was used to measure how similar the thyroid and blood repertoires were. TCRdb reprocessing: public reads trimmed at Q25 with fastp, clones called with MiXCR, in-frame beta chains kept. One record per CDR3 amino acid sequence lists the most common genes and DNA. What appears here as the V and J calls and clone size reflects TCRdb's work, not the paper's. Within this sample are some 350,000 distinct CDR3 sequences, with 17% of them counted one time only. The top ten constitute 2% to 2.5% of the sample.

This clonotype was seen many times. It lacks a known antigen. No much larger clone exists at a distance of one base, and base qualities are not known. CDR1 and CDR2 are drawn from the germline V gene: SGHRS, YFSETQ. Relative to germline, V is 1 base shorter and J is 3 bases shorter, with 11 bases between their ends. Counted from cysteine to phenylalanine, this CDR3 has 16 amino acids. Only CDR3 DNA remains: 48 bases, in frame from the first base. The clonotype comes from an adult woman with stable Graves' hyperthyroidism. Sequenced material: peripheral blood. Recombination connected TRBV5-1 to TRBJ2-6; the D gene cannot be resolved reliably. For the CDR3, the sequence is CASSLRSRNGANVLTF. At the DNA level, the sequence is TGCGCCAGCAGCTTGCGGTCGCGGAATGGGGCCAACGTCCTGACTTTC.